This T cell receptor beta chain was identified in a study of T cell responses to AZD1222 COVID-19 vaccine. Study-level findings and limits: Donor demographics were predominantly white British with a female majority; clonal diversity may be underestimated.

Sequencing was performed with immunoSEQ multiplex PCR; in TCRdb, only in-frame clones are kept and a portion is missing. The profile shows approximately 140,000 clones, roughly nine tenths of them singletons. On this clone itself: Its target is not known.

Germline loops: CDR1 MDHEN, CDR2 SYDVKM. The CDR3 spans 12 residues. Trimming cost V 8 bases and J 8 bases; bases outside gene matches: 5. This chain links TRBV28 with TRBJ1-4, with 7 positions matching TRBD1. This TCR was recovered from an adult in good health. Here the sequenced sample was peripheral blood, taken on day 0 of AZD1222 vaccination. CDR3 residues: CASDRVGEKLFF. CDR3 DNA sequence: TGTGCCAGCGACAGGGTAGGGGAAAAACTGTTTTTT.